Sequencing of this T cell receptor (beta chain) was carried out in a study of patients and donors after allogeneic stem cell transplantation. V was clipped by 0 bases and J by 1 base, with 16 bases between them. The length of the CDR3 is 17 residues. The germline V gene has CDR1 SGHRS and CDR2 YFSETQ. TCRdb reprocessed the RT-PCR reads with MiXCR, giving one entry per CDR3 protein. The data hold some 87,000 distinct CDR3 sequences, with about 44% observed a single time. This chain connects TRBV5-1 to TRBJ1-1; perhaps TRBD1 as D (6 bases). The sequence was collected from a human donor who was either an allogeneic HSCT recipient or a stem cell or donor lymphocyte infusion donor (not recorded which). It is not recorded whose cells these are; they may come from a transplant donor. The specimen was blood, either unsorted or a sorted T cell fraction (not recorded which). For the CDR3, the DNA is TGCGCCAGCAGCTTGGCCCGCGGGGGGCGATCGAACACTGAAGCTTTCTTT. Protein sequence: CASSLARGGRSNTEAFF.